The 6 T cell receptor beta chains below come from one sample, sequenced in a study of prognosis after radiotherapy for stage I lung cancer. The genomic DNA TCR beta CDR3 region underwent two rounds of multiplex PCR. Round one of PCR was performed, and it used primers specific to each TRBV and TRBJ gene. Each CDR3 protein is one row after TCRdb ran MiXCR on the multiplex PCR reads. The data contain fewer than 25,000 distinct CDR3 sequences, 35% to 40% of them singletons. Sequencing used PBMCs, obtained before or after stereotactic body radiation therapy (not recorded which). The receptor source for this set is a donor over 45 with non-small cell lung cancer.

There are many counts of this clonotype. The genes are TRBV20-1 and TRBJ2-2, with D maybe TRBD2 (5 bases). The CDR3 spans 15 residues. Germline values: CDR1 DFQATT, CDR2 SNEGSKA (reference sequence). Trimming cost V 5 bases and J 1 base, with 14 bases left between them. The CDR3 nucleotides read TGCAGTGCTTCCCCCGCTAGCCGGAACACCGGGGAGCTGTTTTTT. It specifies CSASPASRNTGELFF.

This clonotype was recorded many times. CDR3 residues: CASSIGTVPKLFF. Here the CDR3 DNA reads TGTGCCAGTAGTATCGGGACAGTCCCAAAACTGTTTTTT. This sequence joins TRBV19 and TRBJ1-4, with TRBD1 identical over 7 bases. The CDR3 contains 13 residues. Per the germline V gene, CDR1 is LNHDA and CDR2 is SQIVND (reference sequence). V was clipped by 3 bases and J by 10 bases; unmatched bases: 5. The full variable domain, its missing parts supplied by reference TRBV19 and TRBJ1-4, is DGGITQSPKYLFRKEGQNVTLSCEQNLNHDAMYWYRQDPGQGLRLIYYSQIVNDFQKGDIAEGYSVSREKKESFPLTVTSAQKNPTAFYLCASSIGTVPKLFFGSGTQLSVL.

This clonotype was seen a few times. A much larger clone differs from this one at a single base, so this may be a read error. In nucleotides, the CDR3 is TGTGCCAGCAGCCAACGCACCTCCTCCGGGACAGGGGTAGGGGCCAACGTCCCGACTTTC. This translates into CASSQRTSSGTGVGANVPTF. The V gene is TRBV6-1, the J gene TRBJ2-6; TRBD1 matches 10 bases. The CDR3 is made up of 20 amino acids. The germline CDR1 and CDR2 sequences are MNHNS and SASEGT.

This clonotype appeared many times. The J gene is TRBJ2-1, the V gene TRBV14; 8 bases fit TRBD2. Trimming took 3 bases from V and 1 from J; bases not matched to a gene: 5. This CDR3 contains 16 residues. Germline loops: CDR1 SGHDN, CDR2 FVKESK. The CDR3 region has the DNA TGTGCCAGCAGCCAGCACAGCGGGAGTTCCTACAATGAGCAGTTCTTC. Translation gives CASSQHSGSSYNEQFF.

This clonotype was recorded many times. The chain carries TRBV3-1 and TRBJ1-1, with no clear D. Trimming removed 6 bases at V and 1 base at J, with 9 bases between. Germline CDR1 LGHDT, CDR2 YNNKEL (reference sequence). The CDR3 totals 13 residues. The CDR3 reads CASRQQQNTEAFF. Here the CDR3 DNA reads TGTGCCAGCAGACAACAGCAGAACACTGAAGCTTTCTTT.

This clonotype was detected ten times or more. V and J are TRBV18 and TRBJ1-5; 9 positions match TRBD1. Germline lookup yields CDR1 KGHSH and CDR2 LQKENI. CDR3 length equals 15 residues. J was trimmed by 5 bases and V by 2 bases; bases with no gene match: 4. The CDR3 region is CASSPSTGGYQPQHF. The CDR3, as DNA: TGTGCCAGCTCACCATCTACAGGGGGCTATCAGCCCCAGCATTTT.